Listed below are T cell receptor beta chains from one sample, sequenced in a study of blood T cell repertoires in COVID-19. Assay used: immunoSEQ multiplex PCR; TCRdb lists only in-frame clones, some missing. The sample includes more than 80,000 clones, 90% of them seen just once. The sequencing sample was made of peripheral blood. The source of these receptors is a man in his late teens or twenties with COVID-19, enrolled during active disease. Both conserved end residues are part of each CDR3. A D gene is named only where the DNA matches it firmly. Size tells how often a clone was seen (once, few, many) or the class of an expanded clone, and some rows leave it out.

d_gene	v_gene	j_gene	abundance	CDR3aa	CDR3nt
-	TRBV10-1	TRBJ1-2	-	CASSESRGNGYTF	TGCGCCAGCAGTGAGTCGAGAGGGAACGGCTACACCTTC
TRBD2	TRBV11-3	TRBJ2-1	-	CASSRLAGGSEQFF	TGTGCCAGCAGCCGACTAGCGGGAGGTAGTGAGCAGTTCTTC
TRBD1	TRBV7-9	TRBJ1-4	-	CASSLAAGGNEKLLF	TGTGCCAGCAGCTTAGCAGCAGGGGGCAATGAAAAACTGCTTTTT
TRBD1	TRBV11-2	TRBJ2-7	few	CASSLDSGGQGTYEQYF	TGTGCCAGCAGCTTAGACTCCGGGGGACAGGGGACGTACGAGCAGTACTTC
-	TRBV15	TRBJ2-3	-	CATSRDFSTAGEDTQYF	TGTGCCACCAGCAGAGATTTCAGTACAGCCGGGGAGGATACGCAGTATTTT
-	TRBV28	TRBJ1-5	-	CASSRTPNQPQHF	TGTGCCAGCAGCCGGACACCAAATCAGCCCCAGCATTTT
TRBD1	TRBV6-5	TRBJ1-1	-	CASRPYRGTEAFF	TGTGCCAGCAGGCCTTACAGGGGAACTGAAGCTTTCTTT
-	TRBV30	TRBJ1-3	-	CAWSPGYSGNTIYF	TGTGCCTGGAGTCCAGGTTACTCTGGAAACACCATATATTTT
-	TRBV7-2	TRBJ2-1	-	CASSPRAGTTYNEQFF	TGTGCCAGCAGCCCTAGGGCGGGAACTACCTACAATGAGCAGTTCTTC
TRBD1	TRBV6-5	TRBJ1-6	-	CASSSGQGDNSPLHF	TGTGCCAGCAGTTCCGGGCAGGGGGATAATTCACCCCTCCACTTT
-	TRBV4-2	TRBJ2-1	-	CASSQGGAGSSYNEQFF	TGTGCCAGCAGCCAAGGTGGGGCGGGATCCTCCTACAATGAGCAGTTCTTC
-	TRBV2	TRBJ2-6	-	CASSAKGGSGANVLTF	TGTGCCAGCAGTGCGAAAGGGGGCTCTGGGGCCAACGTCCTGACTTTC
-	TRBV30	TRBJ1-5	-	CAWSVGQGKQPQHF	TGTGCCTGGAGTGTAGGGCAGGGGAAGCAGCCCCAGCATTTT
TRBD2	TRBV7-6	TRBJ2-2	once	CASSSRTSGNTGELFF	TGTGCCAGCAGCTCCCGGACTAGCGGGAACACCGGGGAGCTGTTTTTT
TRBD2	TRBV28	TRBJ2-7	-	CASSLLLADEQYF	TGTGCCAGCAGTTTGTTGCTAGCGGACGAGCAGTACTTC
-	TRBV15	TRBJ1-2	once	CATSRGPSENYGYTF	TGTGCCACCAGCAGAGGACCTTCGGAGAACTATGGCTACACCTTC
-	TRBV2	TRBJ2-1	-	CASSVQRYNEQFF	TGTGCCAGCAGTGTTCAGCGATACAATGAGCAGTTCTTC
TRBD2	TRBV7-3	TRBJ2-2	-	CASKLAGGNTGELFF	TGTGCCAGCAAACTAGCGGGAGGGAACACCGGGGAGCTGTTTTTT
TRBD1	TRBV5-6	TRBJ1-1	once	CASSMRTGGTTEAFF	TGTGCCAGCAGCATGAGGACAGGGGGCACTACTGAAGCTTTCTTT
TRBD2	TRBV11-2	TRBJ2-2	-	CASSLDLGRGGELFF	TGTGCCAGCAGCTTAGATCTGGGGAGGGGAGGGGAGCTGTTTTTT
TRBD1	TRBV6-5	TRBJ1-1	-	CASSSPGQGAAFF	TGTGCCAGCAGCTCACCCGGACAGGGAGCAGCTTTCTTT
-	TRBV5-6	TRBJ1-6	-	CASSFSASSYNSPLHF	TGTGCCAGCAGCTTTAGTGCTAGCTCCTATAATTCACCCCTCCACTTT
-	TRBV15	TRBJ2-3	-	CATSSGLATDTQYF	TGTGCCACCAGCTCGGGACTCGCCACAGATACGCAGTATTTT
-	TRBV3-1/TRBV3-2	TRBJ1-5	once	CASNTGLGQPQHF	TGTGCCAGCAACACAGGGTTGGGTCAGCCCCAGCATTTT
TRBD2	TRBV19	TRBJ2-1	-	CASSAHLAGVIYNEQFF	TGTGCCAGTAGTGCCCATCTAGCGGGAGTAATCTACAATGAGCAGTTCTTC
-	TRBV27	TRBJ1-3	-	CASSLWVGEIFSGNTIYF	TGTGCCAGCAGTTTATGGGTAGGAGAGATTTTCTCTGGAAACACCATATATTTT
-	TRBV25-1	TRBJ2-7	-	CASSTLYEQYF	TGTGCCAGCAGTACACTATACGAGCAGTACTTC
-	TRBV10-3	TRBJ1-5	-	CAISEGQYSNQPQHF	TGTGCCATCAGTGAGGGACAGTATAGCAATCAGCCCCAGCATTTT
TRBD2	TRBV9	TRBJ2-1	-	CASSGSGRASPYNEQFF	TGTGCCAGCAGCGGTAGCGGGAGGGCCTCTCCATACAATGAGCAGTTCTTC
TRBD2	TRBV5-4	TRBJ2-7	-	CASTLFREGLGEQYF	TGTGCCAGCACCTTGTTCCGGGAGGGTCTTGGCGAGCAGTACTTC
-	TRBV4-3	TRBJ2-2	-	CASSQESAGTNTGELFF	TGCGCCAGCAGCCAAGAGTCGGCGGGAACGAACACCGGGGAGCTGTTTTTT
-	TRBV19	TRBJ2-7	-	CASSIARSYEQYF	TGTGCCAGTAGTATAGCCAGGTCCTACGAGCAGTACTTC
TRBD2	TRBV7-2	TRBJ2-1	-	CASSQGSGRHNEQFF	TGTGCCAGCAGCCAGGGTAGCGGGAGGCACAATGAGCAGTTCTTC
TRBD1	TRBV5-1	TRBJ2-2	-	CASSPVWDRGRPGELFF	TGCGCCAGCAGTCCCGTGTGGGACAGGGGGCGGCCCGGGGAGCTGTTTTTT
-	TRBV19	TRBJ2-1	-	CASSIGYSRSEQFF	TGTGCCAGTAGTATAGGGTACAGTAGGTCTGAGCAGTTCTTC
-	TRBV5-1	TRBJ1-1	-	CASSSGMNTEAFF	TGCGCCAGCAGCTCAGGGATGAACACTGAAGCTTTCTTT
TRBD1	TRBV10-3	TRBJ1-1	-	CAISEGGGRTEAFF	TGTGCCATCAGCGAAGGAGGGGGCAGGACTGAAGCTTTCTTT
-	TRBV12-3/TRBV12-4	TRBJ2-3	-	CASALDTQYF	TGTGCCAGCGCGTTAGATACGCAGTATTTT
TRBD1	TRBV24-1	TRBJ2-1	-	CATSDLTGTGGQGEQFF	TGTGCCACCAGTGATTTGACCGGGACAGGGGGCCAAGGCGAGCAGTTCTTC
-	TRBV6-5	TRBJ2-1	once	CASSGGNNEQFF	TGTGCCAGCTCAGGAGGCAACAATGAGCAGTTCTTC
-	TRBV24-1	TRBJ2-7	-	CATSDAQGRSYEQYF	TGTGCCACCAGTGACGCACAGGGAAGATCCTACGAGCAGTACTTC
-	TRBV28	TRBJ1-2	-	CASSTIGREDGYTF	TGTGCCAGCTCGACGATCGGAAGGGAGGACGGCTACACCTTC
-	TRBV11-2	TRBJ2-7	-	CASSVRQVGYEQYF	TGTGCCAGCAGCGTCCGACAGGTTGGCTACGAGCAGTACTTC
-	TRBV6-2/TRBV6-3	TRBJ2-1	-	CASSDGQPPQQFF	TGTGCCAGCAGTGATGGGCAGCCTCCTCAGCAGTTCTTC
-	TRBV29-1	TRBJ2-3	-	CSVERRGTSTDTQYF	TGCAGCGTTGAACGCCGGGGTACTAGCACAGATACGCAGTATTTT
-	TRBV19	TRBJ2-5	-	CASSSADWQETQYF	TGTGCCAGTAGTTCGGCGGACTGGCAAGAGACCCAGTACTTC
TRBD2	TRBV13	TRBJ2-7	-	CASSLAGAGTSVYEQYF	TGTGCCAGCAGCTTAGCGGGGGCCGGGACTAGCGTTTACGAGCAGTACTTC
-	TRBV19	TRBJ1-1	-	CASSIDRNTEAFF	TGTGCCAGTAGTATCGACAGGAACACTGAAGCTTTCTTT
-	TRBV14	TRBJ2-5	-	CASSQAGPETQYF	TGTGCCAGCAGCCAAGCGGGTCCAGAGACCCAGTACTTC
TRBD1	TRBV27	TRBJ2-5	-	CASSPQTGFQETQYF	TGTGCCAGCAGTCCCCAGACAGGGTTCCAAGAGACCCAGTACTTC
-	TRBV5-6	TRBJ2-4	-	CASSLRVGKNIQYF	TGTGCCAGCAGCTTGCGGGTAGGCAAAAACATTCAGTACTTC
TRBD1	TRBV18	TRBJ1-4	-	CASSQQGAEEKLLF	TGTGCCAGCTCACAACAGGGGGCCGAAGAAAAACTGCTTTTT
-	TRBV19	TRBJ2-7	-	CASTGGGPYEQYF	TGTGCCAGTACCGGAGGGGGCCCCTACGAGCAGTACTTC
-	TRBV7-2	TRBJ2-6	-	CASSLGGSGANVLTF	TGTGCCAGCTCCCTCGGGGGTTCTGGGGCCAACGTCCTGACTTTC
TRBD1	TRBV28	TRBJ1-5	-	CASTNEDRGHNQPQHF	TGTGCCAGCACAAACGAGGACAGGGGGCACAATCAGCCCCAGCATTTT
-	TRBV11-3	TRBJ2-1	-	CASSLLGGVDEQFF	TGTGCCAGCAGCTTACTAGGCGGGGTCGATGAGCAGTTCTTC
TRBD2	TRBV9	TRBJ2-7	-	CASSRAGGRYEQYF	TGTGCCAGCAGCCGGGCGGGGGGCAGATACGAGCAGTACTTC
TRBD1	TRBV7-9	TRBJ1-3	-	CAIPQPGQGGNTIYF	TGTGCCATCCCTCAACCAGGACAGGGCGGAAACACCATATATTTT
TRBD1	TRBV6-5	TRBJ1-2	-	CASSPQGAGGYTF	TGTGCCAGCAGTCCACAGGGGGCGGGTGGCTACACCTTC
TRBD2	TRBV9	TRBJ2-1	-	CASSFSTSGYNEQFF	TGTGCCAGCAGTTTTTCTACTAGCGGCTACAATGAGCAGTTCTTC